This note documents a single T cell receptor beta chain sequence. Its antigen remains unidentified. TCRdb re-called the reads through MiXCR, storing one row per CDR3 protein. The profile shows hundreds of thousands of distinct CDR3 sequences, approximately 42% of them singletons. This record belongs to a study of T cell repertoires in cytomegalovirus infection. The CDR3 has 14 residues. Germline assignment: CDR1 ENHRY and CDR2 SYGVKD. Trimming left V 3 bases short and J 5 bases short, with 13 bases between. This sequence was found in a human donor in good health (CMV status not recorded). Some clones in this sample may be carry-over from other donors' samples. This chain joins TRBV10-3 and TRBJ2-5, with D perhaps TRBD2 (6 bases). This material consisted of cultured PBMCs, taken from culture after CMV antigen stimulation. CDR3: CAISDSGVGETQYF. For the CDR3, the DNA is TGTGCCATCAGTGACTCGGGGGTAGGGGAGACCCAGTACTTC.